A selection of T cell receptor beta chains follows, all from one sample in a study of blood T cell repertoires in COVID-19. TCRdb keeps only in-frame clones here, not all; method: immunoSEQ multiplex PCR. The sample gives over 200,000 clones, about four fifths of which show up once; approximately 8% is in the top ten. The sequenced material came from peripheral blood. Source of these receptors: a woman older than 75 with COVID-19, enrolled during active disease. Each CDR3 is given with its conserved first and last residue. Each record gives: clone size, J gene, D gene, V gene, CDR3 protein, CDR3 DNA. A D gene is named only where the DNA matches it firmly. Not all rows give a size; the values are once, few, many and, for expanded clones, a class.

clone_size: NA
j_call: TRBJ2-7
d_call: NA
v_call: TRBV28
cdr3_aa: CASTSIGRTVYEQYF
cdr3_nt: TGTGCCAGCACCTCAATAGGCCGGACAGTATACGAGCAGTACTTC

clone_size: NA
j_call: TRBJ2-7
d_call: TRBD1
v_call: TRBV9
cdr3_aa: CASSLRTGVNEQYF
cdr3_nt: TGTGCCAGCAGCCTGCGGACAGGGGTCAACGAGCAGTACTTC

clone_size: NA
j_call: TRBJ2-5
d_call: NA
v_call: TRBV6-5
cdr3_aa: CASSPRDARAETQYF
cdr3_nt: TGTGCCAGCAGTCCGCGGGACGCCCGTGCGGAGACCCAGTACTTC

clone_size: NA
j_call: TRBJ2-1
d_call: NA
v_call: TRBV18
cdr3_aa: CASSPGGGAGSYNEQFF
cdr3_nt: TGTGCCAGCTCACCAGGGGGGGGCGCCGGCTCCTACAATGAGCAGTTCTTC

clone_size: NA
j_call: TRBJ2-7
d_call: TRBD1
v_call: TRBV18
cdr3_aa: CASSPRQGSYEQYF
cdr3_nt: TGTGCCAGCTCACCCCGACAGGGGTCCTACGAGCAGTACTTC

clone_size: NA
j_call: TRBJ1-6
d_call: NA
v_call: TRBV6-5
cdr3_aa: CGASSYNSPLHF
cdr3_nt: TGTGGGGCGAGCTCCTATAATTCACCCCTCCACTTT

clone_size: NA
j_call: TRBJ1-4
d_call: NA
v_call: TRBV9
cdr3_aa: CASSVAGGNNEKLFF
cdr3_nt: TGTGCCAGCAGCGTAGCTGGGGGGAATAATGAAAAACTGTTTTTT

clone_size: NA
j_call: TRBJ1-2
d_call: TRBD1
v_call: TRBV5-1
cdr3_aa: CASSSEPAGTASNYGYTF
cdr3_nt: TGCGCCAGCAGCTCGGAACCTGCCGGGACAGCCTCTAACTATGGCTACACCTTC

clone_size: NA
j_call: TRBJ2-3
d_call: TRBD2
v_call: TRBV7-6
cdr3_aa: CASSLAPSGGTLGLTDTQYF
cdr3_nt: TGTGCCAGCAGCTTAGCCCCCAGCGGGGGGACCCTCGGTCTCACAGATACGCAGTATTTT

clone_size: NA
j_call: TRBJ1-5
d_call: TRBD1
v_call: TRBV19
cdr3_aa: CASSILPMTGAARDQPQHF
cdr3_nt: TGTGCCAGTAGTATCCTACCTATGACAGGGGCCGCCCGGGATCAGCCCCAGCATTTT

clone_size: NA
j_call: TRBJ1-6
d_call: TRBD1
v_call: TRBV5-4
cdr3_aa: CASSSDPGTASPLHF
cdr3_nt: TGTGCCAGCAGCTCCGACCCTGGGACAGCGTCACCCCTCCACTTT

clone_size: NA
j_call: TRBJ1-5
d_call: NA
v_call: TRBV19
cdr3_aa: CASRDSLHQPQHF
cdr3_nt: TGTGCCAGTAGGGACAGCTTACATCAGCCCCAGCATTTT

clone_size: NA
j_call: TRBJ1-5
d_call: NA
v_call: TRBV3-1/TRBV3-2
cdr3_aa: CASSQDPSSNQPQHF
cdr3_nt: TGTGCCAGCAGCCAAGATCCGAGTAGCAATCAGCCCCAGCATTTT

clone_size: few
j_call: TRBJ1-1
d_call: NA
v_call: TRBV3-1/TRBV3-2
cdr3_aa: CASSGPGTEAFF
cdr3_nt: TGTGCCAGCAGCGGACCGGGGACTGAAGCTTTCTTT

clone_size: NA
j_call: TRBJ1-2
d_call: TRBD1
v_call: TRBV4-1
cdr3_aa: CASSPTGVRLDGYTF
cdr3_nt: TGCGCCAGCAGCCCGACAGGGGTTAGACTGGATGGCTACACCTTC

clone_size: NA
j_call: TRBJ2-5
d_call: TRBD1
v_call: TRBV2
cdr3_aa: CASNPGTGVQTQYF
cdr3_nt: TGTGCCAGCAATCCCGGGACAGGCGTTCAGACCCAGTACTTC

clone_size: NA
j_call: TRBJ2-5
d_call: NA
v_call: TRBV11-2
cdr3_aa: CASSSGVTQYF
cdr3_nt: TGTGCCAGCAGCTCAGGCGTGACCCAGTACTTC

clone_size: NA
j_call: TRBJ1-2
d_call: NA
v_call: TRBV9
cdr3_aa: CASSAQGKANYGYTF
cdr3_nt: TGTGCCAGCAGCGCCCAGGGTAAGGCTAACTATGGCTACACCTTC

clone_size: NA
j_call: TRBJ1-5
d_call: NA
v_call: TRBV6-4
cdr3_aa: CASSREIDQPQHF
cdr3_nt: TGTGCCAGCAGTCGGGAAATAGATCAGCCCCAGCATTTT

clone_size: NA
j_call: TRBJ2-5
d_call: TRBD2
v_call: TRBV27
cdr3_aa: CASSWGGLGTQYF
cdr3_nt: TGTGCCAGCAGTTGGGGGGGGTTGGGGACCCAGTACTTC

clone_size: NA
j_call: TRBJ1-1
d_call: TRBD1
v_call: TRBV2
cdr3_aa: CASSQGTGLGAFF
cdr3_nt: TGTGCCAGCAGTCAAGGGACAGGGCTCGGAGCTTTCTTT

clone_size: NA
j_call: TRBJ1-2
d_call: NA
v_call: TRBV3-1/TRBV3-2
cdr3_aa: CASSQGSGIGMGYGYTF
cdr3_nt: TGTGCCAGCAGCCAAGGGTCAGGGATAGGGATGGGCTATGGCTACACCTTC

clone_size: NA
j_call: TRBJ1-4
d_call: NA
v_call: TRBV10-3
cdr3_aa: CAISVRGNEKLFF
cdr3_nt: TGTGCCATCAGTGTCCGGGGAAATGAAAAACTGTTTTTT

clone_size: NA
j_call: TRBJ1-6
d_call: TRBD1
v_call: TRBV28
cdr3_aa: CASSLGQGAGSPLHF
cdr3_nt: TGTGCCAGCAGTTTGGGTCAGGGGGCAGGTTCACCCCTCCACTTT

clone_size: NA
j_call: TRBJ2-2
d_call: TRBD2
v_call: TRBV6-5
cdr3_aa: CASRLAGWTTRELFF
cdr3_nt: TGTGCCAGCAGGTTAGCGGGGTGGACCACCCGGGAGCTGTTTTTT

clone_size: few
j_call: TRBJ2-7
d_call: TRBD1
v_call: TRBV2
cdr3_aa: CASKTGDEQYF
cdr3_nt: TGTGCCAGCAAAACAGGGGACGAGCAGTACTTC

clone_size: NA
j_call: TRBJ1-1
d_call: TRBD1
v_call: TRBV7-2
cdr3_aa: CASSPPWDSRGVEAFF
cdr3_nt: TGTGCCAGCAGCCCTCCCTGGGACAGCCGGGGTGTTGAAGCTTTCTTT

clone_size: NA
j_call: TRBJ1-2
d_call: TRBD1
v_call: TRBV7-2
cdr3_aa: CASSPRTGGNYGYTF
cdr3_nt: TGTGCCAGCAGCCCAAGGACAGGGGGGAACTATGGCTACACCTTC

clone_size: NA
j_call: TRBJ2-1
d_call: TRBD1
v_call: TRBV11-2
cdr3_aa: CASSLGSSPNRGLYNEQFF
cdr3_nt: TGTGCCAGCAGCTTAGGATCTAGCCCTAATAGGGGGCTGTACAATGAGCAGTTCTTC

clone_size: NA
j_call: TRBJ2-2
d_call: TRBD1
v_call: TRBV25-1
cdr3_aa: CASSEDRGAGELFF
cdr3_nt: TGTGCCAGCAGTGAGGACAGGGGCGCCGGGGAGCTGTTTTTT

clone_size: NA
j_call: TRBJ2-1
d_call: NA
v_call: TRBV6-6
cdr3_aa: CASSQGLGTGVF
cdr3_nt: TGTGCCAGCAGCCAAGGATTAGGGACTGGGGTCTTC

clone_size: NA
j_call: TRBJ2-1
d_call: NA
v_call: TRBV15
cdr3_aa: CATSRDRGSYNEQFF
cdr3_nt: TGTGCCACCAGCAGAGACAGGGGCTCCTACAATGAGCAGTTCTTC

clone_size: NA
j_call: TRBJ1-2
d_call: TRBD1
v_call: TRBV6-5
cdr3_aa: CASSSLGQGYGYTF
cdr3_nt: TGTGCCAGCAGTTCCCTCGGACAGGGTTATGGCTACACCTTC

clone_size: NA
j_call: TRBJ1-4
d_call: TRBD1
v_call: TRBV5-1
cdr3_aa: CASRTGTGDEKLFF
cdr3_nt: TGCGCCAGCAGGACCGGGACAGGGGATGAAAAACTGTTTTTT

clone_size: NA
j_call: TRBJ1-1
d_call: TRBD1
v_call: TRBV9
cdr3_aa: CASSPRGQGSTEAFF
cdr3_nt: TGTGCCAGCAGCCCCCGTGGACAGGGTTCCACTGAAGCTTTCTTT

clone_size: NA
j_call: TRBJ2-7
d_call: TRBD1
v_call: TRBV6-1
cdr3_aa: CASSGLPGQGGPYEQYF
cdr3_nt: TGTGCCAGCAGTGGTTTGCCGGGACAGGGTGGACCCTACGAGCAGTACTTC

clone_size: once
j_call: TRBJ1-5
d_call: NA
v_call: TRBV11-2
cdr3_aa: CASSLEAHQPQHF
cdr3_nt: TGTGCCAGCAGCTTAGAAGCCCATCAGCCCCAGCATTTT

clone_size: few
j_call: TRBJ1-3
d_call: NA
v_call: TRBV2
cdr3_aa: CASSPLAGLSGNTIYF
cdr3_nt: TGTGCCAGCAGTCCCTTGGCAGGGCTATCTGGAAACACCATATATTTT

clone_size: NA
j_call: TRBJ1-1
d_call: NA
v_call: TRBV11-2
cdr3_aa: CASSVQSGRDTEAFF
cdr3_nt: TGTGCCAGCAGCGTACAGAGTGGCAGGGACACTGAAGCTTTCTTT

clone_size: NA
j_call: TRBJ2-2
d_call: TRBD1
v_call: TRBV5-1
cdr3_aa: CASSPGTGVTHTGELFF
cdr3_nt: TGCGCCAGCAGCCCCGGGACAGGGGTCACCCACACCGGGGAGCTGTTTTTT

clone_size: NA
j_call: TRBJ2-7
d_call: NA
v_call: TRBV5-1
cdr3_aa: CASSFEVRRGEQYF
cdr3_nt: TGCGCCAGCAGCTTCGAGGTTCGGCGAGGCGAGCAGTACTTC

clone_size: NA
j_call: TRBJ2-4
d_call: NA
v_call: TRBV5-1
cdr3_aa: CASSKDPEDIQYF
cdr3_nt: TGCGCCAGCAGCAAAGACCCCGAGGACATTCAGTACTTC

clone_size: NA
j_call: TRBJ2-1
d_call: TRBD2
v_call: TRBV9
cdr3_aa: CASSGGSGIFNEQFF
cdr3_nt: TGTGCCAGCAGCGGGGGTAGCGGGATTTTCAATGAGCAGTTCTTC

clone_size: NA
j_call: TRBJ1-5
d_call: TRBD1
v_call: TRBV6-6
cdr3_aa: CASSQPGQGTYSNQPQHF
cdr3_nt: TGTGCCAGCAGTCAACCGGGACAGGGGACATATAGCAATCAGCCCCAGCATTTT

clone_size: NA
j_call: TRBJ2-1
d_call: NA
v_call: TRBV6-5
cdr3_aa: CASSSPGEQFF
cdr3_nt: TGTGCCAGCAGTTCCCCGGGAGAGCAGTTCTTC

clone_size: NA
j_call: TRBJ2-1
d_call: NA
v_call: TRBV3-1/TRBV3-2
cdr3_aa: CASSHPLLAGDNEQFF
cdr3_nt: TGTGCCAGCAGCCACCCGTTACTGGCAGGGGATAATGAGCAGTTCTTC

clone_size: NA
j_call: TRBJ1-3
d_call: NA
v_call: TRBV3-1/TRBV3-2
cdr3_aa: CASTVVSGNTIYF
cdr3_nt: TGTGCCAGCACGGTCGTCTCTGGAAACACCATATATTTT

clone_size: once
j_call: TRBJ2-7
d_call: NA
v_call: TRBV18
cdr3_aa: CASSPPTVLSSYEQYF
cdr3_nt: TGTGCCAGCTCCCCCCCGACAGTACTCAGCTCCTACGAGCAGTACTTC

clone_size: NA
j_call: TRBJ1-5
d_call: TRBD1
v_call: TRBV28
cdr3_aa: CASSSRQGWNQPQHF
cdr3_nt: TGTGCCAGCAGTTCGAGACAGGGATGGAATCAGCCCCAGCATTTT

clone_size: NA
j_call: TRBJ2-5
d_call: TRBD2
v_call: TRBV10-3
cdr3_aa: CAIRAGGNQETQYF
cdr3_nt: TGTGCCATCAGGGCGGGGGGGAACCAAGAGACCCAGTACTTC

clone_size: NA
j_call: TRBJ1-4
d_call: TRBD1
v_call: TRBV15
cdr3_aa: CATSRDLIGTGWEKLFF
cdr3_nt: TGTGCCACCAGCAGAGATCTTATCGGGACAGGGTGGGAAAAACTGTTTTTT

clone_size: NA
j_call: TRBJ2-7
d_call: TRBD2
v_call: TRBV15
cdr3_aa: CATSGGLGLAGYEQYF
cdr3_nt: TGTGCCACCAGCGGTGGCTTAGGACTAGCGGGCTACGAGCAGTACTTC

clone_size: once
j_call: TRBJ1-6
d_call: NA
v_call: TRBV5-1
cdr3_aa: CASSLRVGSPLHF
cdr3_nt: TGCGCCAGCAGCTTACGGGTTGGTTCACCCCTCCACTTT

clone_size: NA
j_call: TRBJ1-5
d_call: NA
v_call: TRBV27
cdr3_aa: CASRKQENSNQPQHF
cdr3_nt: TGTGCCAGCAGAAAACAGGAAAATAGCAATCAGCCCCAGCATTTT

clone_size: NA
j_call: TRBJ1-6
d_call: TRBD1
v_call: TRBV18
cdr3_aa: CASSPGPGQNSPLHF
cdr3_nt: TGTGCCAGCTCACCAGGCCCGGGACAGAATTCACCCCTCCACTTT

clone_size: NA
j_call: TRBJ2-5
d_call: TRBD2
v_call: TRBV3-1/TRBV3-2
cdr3_aa: CASSQGLAETQYF
cdr3_nt: TGTGCCAGCAGCCAAGGACTAGCAGAGACCCAGTACTTC

clone_size: once
j_call: TRBJ2-1
d_call: TRBD2
v_call: TRBV5-1
cdr3_aa: CASSLASGLAGGPGNEQFF
cdr3_nt: TGCGCCAGCAGCTTGGCGAGCGGCCTAGCGGGGGGGCCAGGCAATGAGCAGTTCTTC

clone_size: NA
j_call: TRBJ2-3
d_call: NA
v_call: TRBV5-1
cdr3_aa: CASSLAGQTSTDTQYF
cdr3_nt: TGCGCCAGCAGCTTGGCCGGCCAGACTAGCACAGATACGCAGTATTTT

clone_size: NA
j_call: TRBJ1-6
d_call: NA
v_call: TRBV3-1/TRBV3-2
cdr3_aa: CASSQGRQPTNSPLHF
cdr3_nt: TGTGCCAGCAGCCAAGGTAGACAGCCGACTAATTCACCCCTCCACTTT